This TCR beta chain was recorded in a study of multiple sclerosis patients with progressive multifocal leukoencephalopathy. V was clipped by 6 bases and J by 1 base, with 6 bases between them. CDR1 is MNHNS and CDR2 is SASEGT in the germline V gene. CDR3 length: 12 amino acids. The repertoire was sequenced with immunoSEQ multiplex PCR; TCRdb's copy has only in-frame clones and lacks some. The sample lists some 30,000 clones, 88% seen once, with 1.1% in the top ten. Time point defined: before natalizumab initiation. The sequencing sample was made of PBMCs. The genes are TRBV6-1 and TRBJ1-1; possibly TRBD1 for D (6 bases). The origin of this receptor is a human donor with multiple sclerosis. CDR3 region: CASRQGNTEAFF. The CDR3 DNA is TGTGCCAGCAGACAGGGGAACACTGAAGCTTTCTTT.